What follows are 16 T cell receptor beta chains derived from one specimen sequenced in a study of blood T cell repertoires in COVID-19. Produced via immunoSEQ multiplex PCR; TCRdb's table is partial and in-frame only. The table records some 280,000 clones, around 89% of them present only once. Sequenced material: peripheral blood. The receptor source for this set is a woman aged 55-70 years with acute or convalescent COVID-19.

The V gene is TRBV27, the J gene TRBJ2-7, with D possibly TRBD1 on 6 matching bases. Trimming took 6 bases from V and 7 from J, leaving 13 bases between them. Germline values: CDR1 MNHEY, CDR2 SMNVEV (reference sequence). This CDR3 is built from 12 residues. CDR3 in DNA: TGTGCCAGCAGATTAGGGACATCGGAGCAGTACTTC. It specifies CASRLGTSEQYF.

The chain uses TRBV2 and TRBJ1-2; 12 nucleotides line up with TRBD1. Germline values: CDR1 SNHLY, CDR2 FYNNEI. The CDR3 runs 16 residues. V was clipped by 7 bases and J by 4 bases; unmatched bases: 10. Here the CDR3 DNA reads TGTGCCAGCACACCGGGACAGGGGGCGCGAGTCTATGGCTACACCTTC. Its protein is CASTPGQGARVYGYTF.

The chain has TRBV28 and TRBJ1-3, with D possibly being TRBD1 (6 bases). Trimming removed 3 bases from V and 0 bases from J, with 9 bases in between. This CDR3 is built from 15 residues. In germline, CDR1 is MDHEN, CDR2 SYDVKM. The CDR3, as DNA: TGTGCCAGCAGTTTCAGGGGCAGCTCTGGAAACACCATATATTTT. As protein: CASSFRGSSGNTIYF.

The V call is TRBV14, the J call TRBJ2-3, with D perhaps matching TRBD1 (5 bases). In germline, CDR1 is SGHDN, CDR2 FVKESK. Trimming cost V 3 bases and J 0 bases, with 16 bases left between them. The CDR3 runs 17 residues. In DNA form, the CDR3 reads TGTGCCAGCAGCCACTTACCCAGGGTGGGAAGCACAGATACGCAGTATTTT. It encodes CASSHLPRVGSTDTQYF. Full variable domain (missing parts from reference TRBV14 and TRBJ2-3): EAGVTQFPSHSVIEKGQTVTLRCDPISGHDNLYWYRRVMGKEIKFLLHFVKESKQDESGMPNNRFLAERTGGTYSTLKVQPAELEDSGVYFCASSHLPRVGSTDTQYFGPGTRLTVL.

The chain couples TRBV5-1 to TRBJ2-3; tentatively, D is TRBD1 (6 bases). Germline lookup yields CDR1 SGHRS and CDR2 YFSETQ. Trimming took off 4 bases at V and 0 bases at J, with 12 bases between the two ends. The CDR3 totals 15 residues. The CDR3 DNA sequence: TGCGCCAGCAGCCCACGGACAGATAGCACAGATACGCAGTATTTT. Amino acids: CASSPRTDSTDTQYF. Full variable domain (missing parts from reference TRBV5-1 and TRBJ2-3): KAGVTQTPRYLIKTRGQQVTLSCSPISGHRSVSWYQQTPGQGLQFLFEYFSETQRNKGNFPGRFSGRQFSNSRSEMNVSTLELGDSALYLCASSPRTDSTDTQYFGPGTRLTVL.

V usage is TRBV27 and J usage is TRBJ1-6; no definite D call. Germline V gene lookup returns CDR1 MNHEY and CDR2 SMNVEV (reference sequence). The CDR3 is made up of 14 amino acids. Between the trimmed V and J ends, which lost 8 bases and 0 bases, there was a span of 8 bases. CDR3 sequence reads: CASGVSSYNSPLHF. For the CDR3, the DNA is TGTGCCAGCGGAGTGAGCTCCTATAATTCACCCCTCCACTTT.

V gene TRBV7-3 combines with J gene TRBJ2-1, with TRBD1 identical over 9 bases. V trimming: 5 bases; J trimming: 4 bases; junction bases outside the gene matches: 6. Germline CDR1 and CDR2: SGHTA and FQGTGA. This CDR3 spans 15 amino acids. CDR3 in amino acids: CASSPPGQGYNEQFF. Here the CDR3 DNA reads TGTGCCAGCAGCCCGCCGGGACAGGGATACAATGAGCAGTTCTTC.

The chain couples TRBV2 to TRBJ1-1; D gene ambiguous. Germline CDR1 is SNHLY and CDR2 is FYNNEI. This CDR3 spans 13 amino acids. Trimming pared 0 bases from V and 1 base from J, leaving 3 bases between. CDR3 DNA sequence: TGTGCCAGCAGTGAAGCCGGGAACACTGAAGCTTTCTTT. It encodes CASSEAGNTEAFF.

V gene TRBV6-5 combines with J gene TRBJ2-1; 8 nucleotides align to TRBD1. The germline CDR1 and CDR2 sequences are MNHEY and SVGAGI. J was trimmed by 15 bases and V by 5 bases; bases with no gene match: 12. This CDR3 comprises 13 residues. In DNA form, the CDR3 reads TGTGCCAGCAGTCCTACTGTACGGGACAGGCGGTTCTTC. This translates into CASSPTVRDRRFF.

The genes are TRBV25-1 and TRBJ2-7; possible D gene TRBD2, 5 bases. Trimming removed 6 bases from V and 3 bases from J, with 12 bases in between. The CDR3 extends over 13 amino acids. CDR1 and CDR2 (germline): MGHDK, SYGVNS. The CDR3 DNA follows: TGTGCCAGCAGAGGAGCCGGGGACTACGAGCAGTACTTC. Protein sequence: CASRGAGDYEQYF.

The V and J genes are TRBV15 and TRBJ2-3; 8 nucleotides match TRBD2. CDR3 length equals 15 residues. V lost 3 bases, J lost 1 base, and 3 bases stayed unmatched. Germline CDR1 LNHNV, CDR2 YYDKDF (reference sequence). CDR3 protein: CATSSVGLGTDTQYF. The CDR3 nucleotides are TGTGCCACCAGCAGTGTGGGACTAGGCACAGATACGCAGTATTTT.

This sequence joins TRBV19 and TRBJ1-3; D not certain. Looked up from germline, CDR1 is LNHDA and CDR2 is SQIVND (reference sequence). V lost 6 bases, J lost 15 bases, and 15 bases lay in between. The CDR3 is 11 amino acids. The CDR3: CASSGNDMRYF. Here the CDR3 DNA reads TGTGCCAGTAGCGGGAACGACATGAGATATTTT.

The chain employs TRBV30 and TRBJ2-7; a possible D gene is TRBD2 (5 bases). Germline CDR1 is GTSNPN and CDR2 is SVGIG (reference sequence). With 8 bases removed from V and 2 bases from J, the gap between germline ends came to 10 bases. This CDR3 contains 11 residues. The CDR3: CAGAGAYEQYF. In DNA, the CDR3 is TGTGCCGGCGCGGGTGCCTACGAGCAGTACTTC.

The gene calls are TRBV3-1 (or the pseudogene TRBV3-2) and TRBJ2-7; tentatively, D is TRBD2 (7 bases). V dropped 7 bases and J dropped 5 bases, with 18 bases sitting between them. Germline V gene data show CDR1 as LGHDT and CDR2 as YNNKEL (reference sequence). This CDR3 is 14 amino acids long. The CDR3 DNA sequence: TGTGCCAGCACCAAGGGGGGGGTCCCTAACGAGCAGTACTTC. As protein: CASTKGGVPNEQYF.

J is TRBJ1-1 and V is TRBV7-3; the D gene is possibly TRBD1 (6 bases). The CDR3 runs to 15 residues. The germline V gene encodes CDR1 SGHTA and CDR2 FQGTGA. Trimming cost V 2 bases and J 1 base, with 11 bases left between them. For the CDR3, the DNA is TGTGCCAGCAGCTTATCAGGGGCGCGGAACACTGAAGCTTTCTTT. It encodes CASSLSGARNTEAFF. Full variable domain (missing parts from reference TRBV7-3 and TRBJ1-1): GAGVSQTPSNKVTEKGKYVELRCDPISGHTALYWYRQSLGQGPEFLIYFQGTGAADDSGLPNDRFFAVRPEGSVSTLKIQRTERGDSAVYLCASSLSGARNTEAFFGQGTRLTVV.

The CDR3 spells CASIPHSNQPQHF. The CDR3 nucleotides read TGTGCCAGCATACCACATAGCAATCAGCCCCAGCATTTT. The V gene is TRBV6-5, the J gene TRBJ1-5; no clear D gene. The CDR3 is 13 residues long. Trimming cost V 7 bases and J 0 bases, with 7 bases left between them. Germline loops: CDR1 MNHEY, CDR2 SVGAGI.